This T cell receptor beta chain came from a study of tumor and adjacent non-tumor tissue in lung cancer. In its sample, this clonotype was seen a few times. Since a much larger clone is just one base distant, this may be a read error. Germline CDR1 reads SQVTM; CDR2 reads ANQGSEA. The CDR3 is 13 residues long. Three rounds of nested PCR, following a modified ARM-PCR protocol, produced the TCRbeta library. TCRdb itself ran the multiplex PCR reads through MiXCR, one entry per CDR3 protein. This table has roughly 120,000 distinct CDR3 sequences, around 57% appearing once. This sample's RNA came from whole unsorted tissue. More than 3 cm separated this lung sample from the edge of the tumor.

Sequenced input: distant non-tumor lung tissue. This TCR was sampled from a man in his 60s with non-small cell lung cancer. The rearrangement joins TRBV29-1 to TRBJ2-1, with a weak D call TRBD1 (6 bases). The CDR3 DNA sequence: TGCAGCATTGACAGGCTCTCCTACAATGAGCAGTTCTTC. Protein: CSIDRLSYNEQFF.